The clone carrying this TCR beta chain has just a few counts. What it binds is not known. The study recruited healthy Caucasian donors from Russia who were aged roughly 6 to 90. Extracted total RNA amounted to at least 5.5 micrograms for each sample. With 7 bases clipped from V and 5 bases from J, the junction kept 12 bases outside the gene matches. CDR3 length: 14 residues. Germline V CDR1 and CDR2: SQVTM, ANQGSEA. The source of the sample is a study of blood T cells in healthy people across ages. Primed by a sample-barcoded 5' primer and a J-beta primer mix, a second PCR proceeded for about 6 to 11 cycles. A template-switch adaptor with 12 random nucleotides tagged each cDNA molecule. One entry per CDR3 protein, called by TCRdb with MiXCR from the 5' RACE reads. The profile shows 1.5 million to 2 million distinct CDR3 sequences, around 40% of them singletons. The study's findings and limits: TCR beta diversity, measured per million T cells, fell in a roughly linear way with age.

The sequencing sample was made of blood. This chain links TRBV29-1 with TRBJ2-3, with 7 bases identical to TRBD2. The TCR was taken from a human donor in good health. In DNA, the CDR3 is TGCAGCGCCGGCAGGGCTAGCGGAATAGATACGCAGTATTTT. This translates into CSAGRASGIDTQYF.